The T cell receptor (beta chain) described here comes from a study of control samples from healthy donors and cancer patients. Clones were read by immunoSEQ multiplex PCR, and TCRdb kept only the in-frame ones, dropping some. The table shows more than 25,000 clones, with roughly 89% occurring only once. Sequenced: PBMCs. This TCR was sampled from a man in his fifties with lung cancer.

The CDR3 region has the DNA TGCGCCAGCAGCCAATCCCGACAGGGCCCCTACGAGCAGTACTTC. Translating it yields CASSQSRQGPYEQYF. The chain has TRBV4-3 and TRBJ2-7; TRBD1 agrees at 7 bases. This CDR3 spans 15 amino acids. Germline V gene sequence: CDR1 LGHNA, CDR2 YSLEER. Trimming took 2 bases from V and 2 from J; bases not matched to a gene: 6.